The 13 T cell receptor beta chains below all came from one sample that was sequenced in a study of T cell responses to AZD1222 COVID-19 vaccine. TCRdb's table, derived via immunoSEQ multiplex PCR, lists solely in-frame clones and lacks some. The sample shows about 110,000 clones, around nine tenths of them seen only once. The sequences come from peripheral blood, collected on day 0 of AZD1222 vaccination. Receptors originate from an adult in good health.

The rearrangement uses TRBV2 and TRBJ1-1; TRBD1 might be the D (6 bases). In germline, CDR1 is SNHLY, CDR2 FYNNEI. Between the trimmed V and J ends, which lost 2 bases and 1 base, there was a span of 14 bases. This CDR3 is built from 16 residues. CDR3: CASSERGLGGNTEAFF. The CDR3 DNA reads as TGTGCCAGCAGTGAACGGGGGCTTGGAGGGAACACTGAAGCTTTCTTT.

The gene calls are TRBV9 and TRBJ1-2; possible D gene TRBD1, 6 bases. This CDR3 is 15 amino acids long. Deletions cut 1 base from V and 2 bases from J, with 12 bases between. Germline V gene lookup returns CDR1 SGDLS and CDR2 YYNGEE. The CDR3 region is CASSVQGQPNYGYTF. The CDR3 DNA reads as TGTGCCAGCAGCGTACAAGGACAGCCGAACTATGGCTACACCTTC.

This clone was seen once. This chain connects TRBV23-1 to TRBJ2-3; D possibly corresponds to TRBD2 (5 bases). TRBV23-1 is given ORF status, its function remaining uncertain. With 2 bases removed from V and 1 base from J, the gap between germline ends came to 16 bases. The CDR3 runs 17 residues. The CDR3 sequence: CASSQPLAILCTDTQYF. CDR3 nucleotide sequence: TGCGCCAGCAGTCAACCCTTAGCGATACTTTGCACAGATACGCAGTATTTT.

The V and J genes are TRBV18 and TRBJ2-7, with D perhaps given as TRBD1 or TRBD2 (5 bases each). Germline-derived CDR1 and CDR2 are KGHSH and LQKENI. Trimming shortened V by 0 bases and J by 9 bases, and 30 bases separated the two germline ends. The CDR3 consists of 19 residues. This CDR3 reads CASSPPGPGPQGRGRGQYV. CDR3 nucleotides: TGTGCCAGCTCACCACCGGGCCCAGGGCCCCAGGGACGGGGCCGCGGGCAGTACGTC.

The chain uses TRBV19 and TRBJ1-1, with 9 positions matching TRBD1. The CDR3 totals 16 residues. CDR1 is LNHDA and CDR2 is SQIVND in the germline V gene (reference sequence). V shed 6 bases and J 4 bases; nucleotides not matched to a gene: 12. CDR3 residues: CASSPPGQGQGTEAFF. The CDR3 DNA reads as TGTGCCAGTAGCCCTCCGGGACAGGGTCAGGGCACTGAAGCTTTCTTT. The whole variable domain, filled in from reference TRBV19 and TRBJ1-1, reads DGGITQSPKYLFRKEGQNVTLSCEQNLNHDAMYWYRQDPGQGLRLIYYSQIVNDFQKGDIAEGYSVSREKKESFPLTVTSAQKNPTAFYLCASSPPGQGQGTEAFFGQGTRLTVV.

This rearrangement joins TRBV27 to TRBJ1-6; 11 bases line up with TRBD1. Germline V CDR1 and CDR2: MNHEY, SMNVEV (reference sequence). The CDR3 sequence is 13 residues long. Trimming took 5 bases from V and 12 from J; bases not matched to a gene: 3. The DNA for the CDR3 is TGTGCCAGCAGTCCCGGGACAGGGGGACCCCTCCACTTT. Its translation is CASSPGTGGPLHF.

This CDR3 reads CASSETHDGYTF. Here the CDR3 DNA reads TGTGCCAGCAGTGAAACACACGATGGCTACACCTTC. This chain joins TRBV6-1 and TRBJ1-2, with D hard to call. CDR1 is MNHNS and CDR2 is SASEGT in the germline V gene. The ends were cut back, 2 bases at V and 6 bases at J, with 7 bases in the middle. The CDR3 is 12 residues long.

The V and J genes are TRBV12-3 or TRBV12-4 and TRBJ1-2, with D possibly TRBD1 on 5 matching bases. V lost 5 bases, J lost 7 bases, and 11 bases lay in between. The CDR3 contains 12 residues. CDR3 nucleotides: TGTGCCAGCAGTGGTGCGGGACGTGGCTACACCTTC. This codes for CASSGAGRGYTF.

The rearrangement uses TRBV7-3 and TRBJ2-3; 7 bases map to TRBD1. V dropped 5 bases and J dropped 0; count of bases not matched to a gene: 8. The CDR3 is 16 amino acids. CDR1 and CDR2 (germline): SGHTA, FQGTGA. In nucleotides, the CDR3 is TGTGCCAGCAGCGTCGACAGGGCGAAAAGCACAGATACGCAGTATTTT. Translated, it gives CASSVDRAKSTDTQYF.

This chain joins TRBV9 and TRBJ2-3; 9 positions agree with TRBD2. This CDR3 comprises 17 residues. Looked up from germline, CDR1 is SGDLS and CDR2 is YYNGEE. V trimming: 4 bases; J trimming: 0 bases; junction bases outside the gene matches: 9. The CDR3 DNA sequence: TGTGCCAGCAGCCGCGAGAGCGGGGGGTCTAGCACAGATACGCAGTATTTT. It yields the protein CASSRESGGSSTDTQYF.

The rearrangement joins TRBV30 to TRBJ1-2, with D perhaps TRBD1 (5 bases). The CDR3 is made up of 13 amino acids. CDR1 is GTSNPN, CDR2 SVGIG, per germline (reference sequence). The V gene lost 0 bases and the J gene lost 8 bases, with 13 bases spanning the gap. This CDR3 is CAWSVRSGYGYTF. The CDR3 DNA reads TGTGCCTGGAGTGTACGGTCAGGGTACGGCTACACCTTC. Variable domain in full (rest from reference TRBV30 and TRBJ1-2): SQTIHQWPATLVQPVGSPLSLECTVEGTSNPNLYWYRQAAGRGLQLLFYSVGIGQISSEVPQNLSASRPQDRQFILSSKKLLLSDSGFYLCAWSVRSGYGYTFGSGTRLTVV.

This chain uses TRBV29-1 with TRBJ1-5, with TRBD1 matching over 8 bases. V trimming: 7 bases; J trimming: 5 bases; junction bases outside the gene matches: 7. The CDR3 totals 13 residues. CDR1 SQVTM and CDR2 ANQGSEA come from the germline V gene. The CDR3 sequence is CSAGQGLDQPQHF. CDR3 DNA: TGCAGCGCCGGACAGGGTTTAGATCAGCCCCAGCATTTT.

This clone was seen just once. V is TRBV7-2 and J is TRBJ2-6; a weak D match, TRBD2 (7 bases). The CDR3 consists of 19 residues. Deletions cut 4 bases from V and 0 bases from J, with 19 bases between. Germline CDR1 reads SGHTA; CDR2 reads FQGNSA. The CDR3 DNA is TGTGCCAGCAGCTCCTGGGGGAGGGGGGCTATCTCTGGGGCCAACGTCCTGACTTTC. Its translation: CASSSWGRGAISGANVLTF.